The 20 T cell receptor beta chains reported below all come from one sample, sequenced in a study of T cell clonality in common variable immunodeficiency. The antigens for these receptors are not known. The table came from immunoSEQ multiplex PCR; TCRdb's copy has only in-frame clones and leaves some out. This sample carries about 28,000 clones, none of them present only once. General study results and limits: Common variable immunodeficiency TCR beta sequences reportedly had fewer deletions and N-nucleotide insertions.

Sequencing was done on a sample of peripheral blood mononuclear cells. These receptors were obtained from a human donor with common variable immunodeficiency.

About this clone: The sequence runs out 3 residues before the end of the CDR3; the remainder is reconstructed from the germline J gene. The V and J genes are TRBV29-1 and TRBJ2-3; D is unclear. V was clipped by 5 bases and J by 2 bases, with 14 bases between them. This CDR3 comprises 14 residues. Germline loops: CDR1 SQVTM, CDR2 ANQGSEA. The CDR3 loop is CSVRRVPLTDTQYF. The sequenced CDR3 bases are TGCAGCGTTCGTAGGGTCCCCCTCACAGATACG.

CDR3 DNA, as far as it was read: TGTGCCAGCACTGGGGCGATAGGGGTTAGCTCCTACGAG. Protein: CASTGAIGVSSYE. In full, the CDR3 reads CASTGAIGVSSYEQYF. The chain joins TRBV6-2 or TRBV6-3 to TRBJ2-7; possible D gene TRBD1, 5 bases. The sequenced fragment ends 3 residues before the CDR3 boundary, so the rest is inferred from the germline J gene. The V end was cut by 7 bases, the J end by 0 bases, with 19 bases between. The CDR3 is 16 residues long. CDR1 MNHEY and CDR2 SVGEGT come from the germline V gene.

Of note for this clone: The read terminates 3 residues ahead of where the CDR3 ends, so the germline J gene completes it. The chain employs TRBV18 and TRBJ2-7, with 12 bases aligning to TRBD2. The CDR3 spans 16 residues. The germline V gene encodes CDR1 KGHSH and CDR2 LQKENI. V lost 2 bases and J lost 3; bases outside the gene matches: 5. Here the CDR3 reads CASSPETSGGIYEQYF. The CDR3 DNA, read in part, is TGTGCCAGCTCACCAGAGACTAGCGGGGGCATCTACGAG.

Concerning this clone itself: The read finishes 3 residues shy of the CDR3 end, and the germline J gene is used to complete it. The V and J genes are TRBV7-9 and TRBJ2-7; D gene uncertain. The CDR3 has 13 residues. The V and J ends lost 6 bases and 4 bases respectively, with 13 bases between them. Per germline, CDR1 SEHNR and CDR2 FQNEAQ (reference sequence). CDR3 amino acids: CASSLPSLYEQYF. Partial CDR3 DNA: TGTGCCAGCAGTTTACCCTCTCTTTACGAG.

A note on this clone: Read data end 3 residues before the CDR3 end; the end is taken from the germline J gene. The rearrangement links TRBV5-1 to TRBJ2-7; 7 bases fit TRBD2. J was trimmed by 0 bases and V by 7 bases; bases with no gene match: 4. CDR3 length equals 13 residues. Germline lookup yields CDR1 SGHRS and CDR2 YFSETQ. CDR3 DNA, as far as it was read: TGCGCCAGCTCCCGGGACTACTCCTACGAG. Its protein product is CASSRDYSYE. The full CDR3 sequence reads CASSRDYSYEQYF.

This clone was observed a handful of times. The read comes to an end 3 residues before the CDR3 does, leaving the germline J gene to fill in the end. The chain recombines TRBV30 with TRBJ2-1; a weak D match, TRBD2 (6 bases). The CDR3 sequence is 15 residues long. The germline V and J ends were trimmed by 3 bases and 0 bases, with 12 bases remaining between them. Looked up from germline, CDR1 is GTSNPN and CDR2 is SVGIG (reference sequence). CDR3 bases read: TGTGCCTGGAGAACAGCGGACTACTCCTACAATGAG. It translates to CAWRTADYSYNE. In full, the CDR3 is CAWRTADYSYNEQFF. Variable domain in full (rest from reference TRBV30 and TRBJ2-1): SQTIHQWPATLVQPVGSPLSLECTVEGTSNPNLYWYRQAAGRGLQLLFYSVGIGQISSEVPQNLSASRPQDRQFILSSKKLLLSDSGFYLCAWRTADYSYNEQFFGPGTRLTVL.

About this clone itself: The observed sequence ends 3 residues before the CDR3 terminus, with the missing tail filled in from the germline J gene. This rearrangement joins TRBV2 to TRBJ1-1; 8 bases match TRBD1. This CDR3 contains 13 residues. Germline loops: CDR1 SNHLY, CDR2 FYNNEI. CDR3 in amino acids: CASSEYRGSSAFF. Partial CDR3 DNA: TGTGCCAGCAGTGAGTACAGGGGGAGTTCA. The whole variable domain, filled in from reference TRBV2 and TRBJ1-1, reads EPEVTQTPSHQVTQMGQEVILRCVPISNHLYFYWYRQILGQKVEFLVSFYNNEISEKSEIFDDQFSVERPDGSNFTLKIRSTKLEDSAMYFCASSEYRGSSAFFGQGTRLTVV.

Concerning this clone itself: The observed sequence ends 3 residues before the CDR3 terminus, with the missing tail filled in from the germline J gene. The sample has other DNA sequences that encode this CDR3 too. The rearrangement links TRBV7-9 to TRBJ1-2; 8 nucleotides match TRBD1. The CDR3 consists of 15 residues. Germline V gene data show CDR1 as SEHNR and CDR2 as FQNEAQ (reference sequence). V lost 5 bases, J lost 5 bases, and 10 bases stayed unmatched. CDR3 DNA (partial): TGTGCCAGCAGCCCAGGACAGGGCGGGCGGTATGGC. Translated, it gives CASSPGQGGRYG. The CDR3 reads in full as CASSPGQGGRYGYTF.

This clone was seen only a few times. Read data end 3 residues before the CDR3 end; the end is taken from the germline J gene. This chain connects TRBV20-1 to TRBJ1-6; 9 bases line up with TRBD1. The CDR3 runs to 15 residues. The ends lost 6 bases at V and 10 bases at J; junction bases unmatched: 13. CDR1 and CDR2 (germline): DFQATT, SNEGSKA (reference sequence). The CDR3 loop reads CSAPGQGLAGSPLHF. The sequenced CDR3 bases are TGCAGTGCCCCAGGACAGGGGCTCGCTGGCTCACCC.

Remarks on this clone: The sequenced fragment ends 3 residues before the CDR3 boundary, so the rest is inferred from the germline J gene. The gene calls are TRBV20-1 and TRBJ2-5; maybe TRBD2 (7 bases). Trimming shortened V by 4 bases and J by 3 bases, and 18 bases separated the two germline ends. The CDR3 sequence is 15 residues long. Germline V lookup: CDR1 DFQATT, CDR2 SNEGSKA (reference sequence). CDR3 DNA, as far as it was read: TGCAGTGCTAAGTTAAGGGGGGGGGCAAAAGAGACC. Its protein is CSAKLRGGAKET. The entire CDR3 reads CSAKLRGGAKETQYF.

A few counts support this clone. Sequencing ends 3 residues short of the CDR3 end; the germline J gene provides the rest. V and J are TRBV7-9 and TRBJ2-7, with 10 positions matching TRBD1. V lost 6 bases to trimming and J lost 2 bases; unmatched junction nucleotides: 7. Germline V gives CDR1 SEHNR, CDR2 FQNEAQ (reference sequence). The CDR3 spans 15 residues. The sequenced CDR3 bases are TGTGCCAGCAGTTATCCCGGGACAGGGGCCTACGAG. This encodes CASSYPGTGAYE. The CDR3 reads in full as CASSYPGTGAYEQYF.

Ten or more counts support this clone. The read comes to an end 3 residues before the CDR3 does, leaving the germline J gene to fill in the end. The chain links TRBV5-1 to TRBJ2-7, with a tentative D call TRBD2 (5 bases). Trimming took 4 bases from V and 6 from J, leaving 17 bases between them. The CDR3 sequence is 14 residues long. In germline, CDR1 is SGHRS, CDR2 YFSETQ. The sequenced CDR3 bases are TGCGCCAGCAGCCCAGAACCTGGCACTAGCGAG. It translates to CASSPEPGTSE. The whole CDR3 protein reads CASSPEPGTSEQYF.

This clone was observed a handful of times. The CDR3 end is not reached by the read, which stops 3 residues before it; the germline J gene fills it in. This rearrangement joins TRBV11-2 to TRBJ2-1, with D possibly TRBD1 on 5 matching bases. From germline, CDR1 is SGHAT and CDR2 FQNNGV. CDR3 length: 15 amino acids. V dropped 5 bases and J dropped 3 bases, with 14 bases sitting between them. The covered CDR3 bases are TGTGCCAGCAGCCTCAGGGATCCCCTCTACAATGAG. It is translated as CASSLRDPLYNE. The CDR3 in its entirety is CASSLRDPLYNEQFF.

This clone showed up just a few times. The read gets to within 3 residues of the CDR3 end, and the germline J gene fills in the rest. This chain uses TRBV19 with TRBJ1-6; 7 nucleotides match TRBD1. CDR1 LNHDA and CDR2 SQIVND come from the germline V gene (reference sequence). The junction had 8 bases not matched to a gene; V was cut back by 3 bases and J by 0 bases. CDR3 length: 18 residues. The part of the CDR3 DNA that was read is TGTGCCAGTAGTATTGGAAGACAGGGCAGCTCCTATAATTCACCC. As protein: CASSIGRQGSSYNSP. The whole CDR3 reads CASSIGRQGSSYNSPLHF.

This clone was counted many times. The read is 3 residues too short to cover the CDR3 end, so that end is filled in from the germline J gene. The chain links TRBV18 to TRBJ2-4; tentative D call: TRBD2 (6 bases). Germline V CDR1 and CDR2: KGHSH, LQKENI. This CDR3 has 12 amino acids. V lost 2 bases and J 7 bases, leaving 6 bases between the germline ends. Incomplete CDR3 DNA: TGTGCCAGCTCACCAGGGGGGAACATT. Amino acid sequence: CASSPGGNI. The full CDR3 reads CASSPGGNIQYF.

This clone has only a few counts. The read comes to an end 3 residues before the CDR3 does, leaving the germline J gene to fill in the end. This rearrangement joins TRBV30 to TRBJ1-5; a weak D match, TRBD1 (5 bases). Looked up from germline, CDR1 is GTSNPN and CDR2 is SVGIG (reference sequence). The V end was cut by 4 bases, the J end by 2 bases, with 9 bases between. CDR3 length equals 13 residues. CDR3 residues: CAWKGLGNQPQHF. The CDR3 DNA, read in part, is TGTGCCTGGAAGGGGTTGGGCAATCAGCCC.

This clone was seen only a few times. Partial CDR3 DNA: TGTGCCAGCAGCTTGGAAGCACAGGGAACCAATGAG. Translated, it gives CASSLEAQGTNE. The entire CDR3 reads CASSLEAQGTNEQFF. This chain joins TRBV11-3 and TRBJ2-1; a possible D gene is TRBD1 (6 bases). From the germline J gene comes the end of the CDR3, since the read stops 3 residues before it. V shed 3 bases and J shed 6 bases, with 15 bases lying between them. CDR1 and CDR2 from the germline V gene are SGHNT and YENEEA. The CDR3 is 15 residues long.

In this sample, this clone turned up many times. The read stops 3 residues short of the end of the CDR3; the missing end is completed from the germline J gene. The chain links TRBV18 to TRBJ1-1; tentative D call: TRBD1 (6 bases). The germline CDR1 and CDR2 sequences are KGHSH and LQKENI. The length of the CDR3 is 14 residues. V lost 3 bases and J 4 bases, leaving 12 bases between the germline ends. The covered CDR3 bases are TGTGCCAGCTCACCCGGAGGGGGGGGCACTGAA. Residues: CASSPGGGGTE. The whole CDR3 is CASSPGGGGTEAFF.

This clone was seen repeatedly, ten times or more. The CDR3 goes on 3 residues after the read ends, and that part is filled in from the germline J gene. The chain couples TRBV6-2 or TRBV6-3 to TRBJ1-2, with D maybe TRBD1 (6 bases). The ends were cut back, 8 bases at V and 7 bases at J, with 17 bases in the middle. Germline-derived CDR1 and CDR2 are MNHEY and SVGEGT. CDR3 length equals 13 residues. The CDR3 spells CASERTARFGYTF. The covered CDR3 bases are TGTGCCAGCGAAAGGACAGCCCGTTTTGGC.

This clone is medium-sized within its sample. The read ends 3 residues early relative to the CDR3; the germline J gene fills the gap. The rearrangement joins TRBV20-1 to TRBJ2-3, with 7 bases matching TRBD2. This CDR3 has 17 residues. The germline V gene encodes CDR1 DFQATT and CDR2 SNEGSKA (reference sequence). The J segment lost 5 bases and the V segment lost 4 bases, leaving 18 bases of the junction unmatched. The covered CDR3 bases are TGCAGTGCTACCCGCAACCCGACTAGCCCAGGGATAGATACG. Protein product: CSATRNPTSPGIDT. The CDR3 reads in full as CSATRNPTSPGIDTQYF.